Listed here is a single T cell receptor (beta chain). The antigen is unknown. The record originates from a study of graft-versus-host responses after intestinal transplantation. The V and J ends lost 3 bases and 6 bases respectively, with 6 bases between them. Germline assignment: CDR1 SGHRS and CDR2 YFSETQ. The CDR3 runs 12 residues. The data were produced by immunoSEQ multiplex PCR, yet TCRdb's version contains in-frame clones alone and is incomplete. The sample includes 45,000 to 60,000 clones, nearly 95% of them seen just once. Sample: unstimulated CD4+ T cells sorted from spleen or lymph node cells, taken before transplant. The chain combines TRBV5-1 with TRBJ2-2, with unresolved D. The receptor was isolated from a human donor who was the organ donor for an intestinal transplant. The CDR3: CASSSSPGELFF. The CDR3 DNA follows: TGCGCCAGCAGCTCTTCCCCCGGGGAGCTGTTTTTT.